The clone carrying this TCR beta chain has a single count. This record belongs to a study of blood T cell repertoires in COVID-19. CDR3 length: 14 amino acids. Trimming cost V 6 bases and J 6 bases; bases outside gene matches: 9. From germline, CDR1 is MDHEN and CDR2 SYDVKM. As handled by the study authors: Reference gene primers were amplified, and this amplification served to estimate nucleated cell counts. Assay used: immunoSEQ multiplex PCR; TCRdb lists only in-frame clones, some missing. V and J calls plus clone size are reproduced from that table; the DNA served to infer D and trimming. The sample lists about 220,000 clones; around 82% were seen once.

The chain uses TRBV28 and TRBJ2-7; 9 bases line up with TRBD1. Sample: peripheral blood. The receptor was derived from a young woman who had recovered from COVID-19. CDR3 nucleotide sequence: TGTGCCAGCAGCCCCCAACAGGGGGCCGTCGAGCAGTACTTC. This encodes CASSPQQGAVEQYF. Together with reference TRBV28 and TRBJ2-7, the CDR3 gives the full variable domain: DVKVTQSSRYLVKRTGEKVFLECVQDMDHENMFWYRQDPGLGLRLIYFSYDVKMKEKGDIPEGYSVSREKKERFSLILESASTNQTSMYLCASSPQQGAVEQYFGPGTRLTVT.